This TCR beta chain was retrieved from a study of graft-versus-host responses after intestinal transplantation. Study as a whole: Recipients obtained multivisceral, liver-intestinal, or isolated intestinal transplants. Recipients uniformly received anti-thymocyte globulin induction, followed by tacrolimus and steroids for around 3 years. Study outcomes and limitations: GvH clones detected in recipient marrow included some appearing first in ileum or blood. Elevated graft-versus-host to host-versus-graft clonal ratios in allografts were recorded for patients with graft-donor T cell macrochimerism.

The table came from immunoSEQ multiplex PCR; TCRdb's copy has only in-frame clones and leaves some out. This table holds 35,000 to 45,000 clones, about 95% found once. About this clone itself: The antigen remains unidentified.

V was pared by 1 base and J by 3 bases, with 15 bases between. The length of the CDR3 is 16 residues. Germline lookup yields CDR1 MGHRA and CDR2 YSYEKL. The TCR was taken from a human donor who was the organ donor for an intestinal transplant. The chain links TRBV4-1 to TRBJ2-5, with D uncertain. Specimen: unstimulated CD8+ T cells sorted from spleen or lymph node cells, collected before transplant. CDR3 in DNA: TGCGCCAGCAGCCAAGGGAGTCGGGCCGGAGAAGAGACCCAGTACTTC. Residues: CASSQGSRAGEETQYF.